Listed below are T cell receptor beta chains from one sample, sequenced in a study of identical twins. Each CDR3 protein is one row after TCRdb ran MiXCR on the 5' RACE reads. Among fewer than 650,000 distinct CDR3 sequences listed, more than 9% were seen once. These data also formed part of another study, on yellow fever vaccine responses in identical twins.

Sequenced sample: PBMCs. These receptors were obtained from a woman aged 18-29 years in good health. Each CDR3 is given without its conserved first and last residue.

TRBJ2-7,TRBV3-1,ASSQGVSGYEQY
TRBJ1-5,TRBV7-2,ASSLVGKGGNQPQH
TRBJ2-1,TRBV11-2,ASSLVGVLAGFSYNEQF
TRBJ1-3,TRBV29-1,SVEYGGSEAGNTIY
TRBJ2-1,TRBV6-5,ASFGGQSEQF
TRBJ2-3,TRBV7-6,ASSLAEPDTQY
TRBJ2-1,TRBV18,ASSPSGKIYNEQF
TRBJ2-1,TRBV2,ASRDPGQGARNEQF
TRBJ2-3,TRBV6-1,ASSREASDTQY
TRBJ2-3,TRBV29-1,SVVGQGADTQY
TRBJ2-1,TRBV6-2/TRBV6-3,ASSTEGRFSYNEQF
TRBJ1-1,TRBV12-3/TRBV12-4,ASRYGSEAF
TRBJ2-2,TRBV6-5,ASSPSGYTGELF
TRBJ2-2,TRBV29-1,SVRREGGELF